This T cell receptor beta chain came from a study of T-cell memory formation after mild COVID-19. Across the whole study: The study found TCR clusters largely donor specific. Study-wide points: Those CD4+ clones that contracted were mainly in CM and EM (CD8+ ones in EMRA). Clones that contracted from day 15 to 85 had balanced CD4/CD8; later expanders were CD4+ biased.

The V and J ends lost 8 bases and 6 bases, in that order; junction bases with no gene match: 13. The CDR3 consists of 14 residues. Germline V CDR1 and CDR2: MNHNY, SVGAGI (reference sequence). TCRdb re-analysed the 5' RACE reads in MiXCR, keeping a single row per CDR3 protein. The repertoire holds about 350,000 distinct CDR3 sequences, with 20% to 25% as singletons. This clonotype turned up a few times. The antigen is undetermined. The V call is TRBV6-6, the J call TRBJ2-7, with 7 bases fitting TRBD1. What was sequenced was PBMCs or a T cell subset sorted from them (not recorded which). The sequence came from a man aged 18 to 29 who had mild COVID-19 (a few samples of this study predate the infection). Cell type and time point are not known. Here the CDR3 DNA reads TGTGCCAGCTCCCCAGGAGAGGGGGCGGGCGAGCAGTACTTC. As protein: CASSPGEGAGEQYF.